This record covers a single T cell receptor beta chain. Antigen specificity is unknown. The CDR3 runs 15 residues. The germline V and J ends were trimmed by 6 bases and 0 bases, with 14 bases remaining between them. Germline CDR1 MNHEY, CDR2 SMNVEV (reference sequence). Genomic DNA of each subset was evenly split across several immunoSEQ plates. In the original workflow: ImmunoSEQ sequences covered only the junction and lacked quality scores; filtering therefore differed. The data were produced by immunoSEQ multiplex PCR, yet TCRdb's version contains in-frame clones alone and is incomplete. The DNA gave D and trimming, while V, J and clone size come from that table. This sample has around 640,000 clones, with around 96% found just once. The naive CD8 population came from CD45RO-negative cells selected for CCR7, without terminally differentiated effector memory CD45RA+ cells. The sample comes from a study of shared clonotypes between healthy human individuals.

Study results and caveats: As a rule, naive subsets had a larger estimated richness than memory subsets.

Sequencing input: naive CD8+ T cells sorted from blood. The sequence derives from a woman younger than 45 in good health. The J gene is TRBJ1-1, the V gene TRBV27; tentative D call: TRBD1 (5 bases). The chain's CDR3 is CASSLLGALNTEAFF. In DNA, the CDR3 is TGTGCCAGCAGCCTTTTAGGGGCCCTGAACACTGAAGCTTTCTTT.